These 19 T cell receptor beta chains were all obtained from the same sample, sequenced in a study of cytomegalovirus exposure and HLA in healthy donors (dated by TCRdb to between 2016 and 2019). Library prep was done by the immunoSEQ multiplex PCR assay. The multiplex PCR relied on a mix of 60 forward primers for TCR Vbeta segments and 13 reverse primers for TCR Jbeta segments. TCRdb took over this immuneACCESS table, retaining in-frame rearrangements with V and J assigned. Such tables are incomplete; in checked studies, under half of the missing clones stem from an unresolved V gene, and the remainder is unexplained. Across this sample there are 72,000 or so clones, with approximately 60% seen only once. Of the sample, 3% to 3.5% is held by the ten largest clones. The sample consisted of PBMCs. The receptors originated from a woman in her forties or fifties in good health and CMV-seronegative.

This chain joins TRBV19 and TRBJ2-7; 10 bases agree with TRBD2. CDR3 size: 15 residues. After removal of 6 bases from V and 0 bases from J, the junction contained 5 bases not matched to a gene. Germline-derived CDR1 and CDR2 are LNHDA and SQIVND (reference sequence). CDR3 nucleotide sequence: TGTGCCAGTAGCCGGACTAGCGGTAGCTCCTACGAGCAGTACTTC. Its protein product is CASSRTSGSSYEQYF.

The chain couples TRBV6-6 to TRBJ2-7, with TRBD2 identical over 10 bases. The CDR3 totals 14 residues. J lost 5 bases, V lost 2 bases, and 3 bases had no gene match. Germline V gives CDR1 MNHNY, CDR2 SVGAGI (reference sequence). The CDR3 here is CASSYLAGVNEQYF. The CDR3 DNA reads TGTGCCAGCAGTTACCTAGCGGGAGTTAACGAGCAGTACTTC.

This sequence joins TRBV6-5 and TRBJ2-7; the D gene is possibly TRBD1 (5 bases). Trimming left V 0 bases short and J 5 bases short, with 14 bases between. CDR3 length: 15 amino acids. CDR1 is MNHEY, CDR2 SVGAGI, per germline. CDR3 sequence (DNA): TGTGCCAGCAGTTACTCGAACACAGGTTTCCACGAGCAGTACTTC. The encoded protein is CASSYSNTGFHEQYF.

This chain's CDR3 is CAIQGFSGETQYF. As DNA, the CDR3 is TGTGCCATACAGGGTTTTTCAGGGGAGACCCAGTACTTC. The chain recombines TRBV2 with TRBJ2-5, with TRBD1 as a possible D gene (6 bases). Germline CDR1 SNHLY, CDR2 FYNNEI. V was shortened by 10 bases and J by 5 bases, with 17 bases between the two germline ends. This CDR3 is 13 amino acids long. The variable domain in full, with the rest retrieved from reference TRBV2 and TRBJ2-5, is EPEVTQTPSHQVTQMGQEVILRCVPISNHLYFYWYRQILGQKVEFLVSFYNNEISEKSEIFDDQFSVERPDGSNFTLKIRSTKLEDSAMYFCAIQGFSGETQYFGPGTRLLVL.

The chain uses TRBV28 and TRBJ2-5; 12 nucleotides agree with TRBD1. The end of the DNA is better explained by TRBJ2-7, so the J call may be wrong. The CDR3 is 15 amino acids. Germline lookup yields CDR1 MDHEN and CDR2 SYDVKM. The CDR3: CASSRGDRGRSEQYF. The CDR3 DNA follows: TGTGCCAGCAGTCGCGGGGACAGGGGGCGCTCCGAGCAGTACTTC.

The chain employs TRBV2 and TRBJ2-5; D not resolved. This CDR3 is built from 13 residues. The V and J ends lost 6 bases and 5 bases respectively, with 13 bases between them. Germline V lookup: CDR1 SNHLY, CDR2 FYNNEI. Here the CDR3 DNA reads TGTGCCAGCAGAGTCGAGATCTGGGAGACCCAGTACTTC. It is translated as CASRVEIWETQYF.

This clone has only a few counts. The V and J genes are TRBV2 and TRBJ2-1; D remains unclear. The CDR3 runs to 10 residues. V gave up 6 bases and J gave up 14 bases, with 11 bases separating them. From germline, CDR1 is SNHLY and CDR2 FYNNEI. CDR3 nucleotide sequence: TGTGCCAGCAGGGAGTACATGGAGTTCTTC. Its protein is CASREYMEFF.

The V call is TRBV7-9, the J call TRBJ1-5; TRBD1 is a possible D gene (5 bases). The CDR3 is 15 amino acids. Trimming removed 1 base from V and 4 bases from J, with 11 bases in between. Germline V gene data show CDR1 as SEHNR and CDR2 as FQNEAQ (reference sequence). CDR3 protein: CASSLGTGLNQPQHF. CDR3 DNA: TGTGCCAGCAGCTTAGGTACAGGTCTGAATCAGCCCCAGCATTTT.

CDR3 sequence: CASSPSAGQALYGYTF. DNA of the CDR3: TGTGCCAGCTCACCCTCAGCGGGACAAGCCCTATATGGCTACACCTTC. The gene calls are TRBV18 and TRBJ1-2; TRBD1 might be the D (6 bases). V gave up 3 bases and J gave up 5 bases, with 19 bases separating them. The germline V gene encodes CDR1 KGHSH and CDR2 LQKENI. There are 16 residues in the CDR3.

The CDR3 DNA reads TGTGCCTGGATGGGGGGGTCTGGGGCCAACGTCCTGACTTTC. Translation gives CAWMGGSGANVLTF. V and J are TRBV30 and TRBJ2-6; TRBD2 matches 7 bases. The CDR3 runs 14 residues. V shed 4 bases, J shed 1 base, and the junction held 1 base outside the gene matches. Per germline, CDR1 GTSNPN and CDR2 SVGIG (reference sequence).

This sequence joins TRBV7-9 and TRBJ2-7; TRBD2 agrees at 12 bases. The trim removed 0 bases at V and 3 bases at J, leaving 3 bases unmatched. This CDR3 is built from 16 residues. Germline V lookup: CDR1 SEHNR, CDR2 FQNEAQ (reference sequence). The CDR3 region has the DNA TGTGCCAGCAGCTTAGCACTAGCGGGAGGTTACTACGAGCAGTACTTC. It specifies CASSLALAGGYYEQYF.

V is TRBV5-5 and J is TRBJ2-7, with 10 positions matching TRBD2. CDR3 size: 16 residues. V dropped 0 bases and J dropped 3; count of bases not matched to a gene: 6. CDR1 is SGHKS, CDR2 YYEKEE, per germline (reference sequence). DNA of the CDR3: TGTGCCAGCAGCTTGGGCGCGGTAGCGGGAGGCTACGAGCAGTACTTC. This codes for CASSLGAVAGGYEQYF. The whole variable domain, filled in from reference TRBV5-5 and TRBJ2-7, reads DAGVTQSPTHLIKTRGQQVTLRCSPISGHKSVSWYQQVLGQGPQFIFQYYEKEERGRGNFPDRFSARQFPNYSSELNVNALLLGDSALYLCASSLGAVAGGYEQYFGPGTRLTVT.

This clone was seen a single time. The gene calls are TRBV7-9 and TRBJ2-1, with D tentatively TRBD2 (6 bases). Trimming removed 5 bases at V and 9 bases at J, with 14 bases between. CDR1 is SEHNR, CDR2 FQNEAQ, per germline (reference sequence). The CDR3 covers 13 residues. The CDR3 coding sequence is TGTGCCAGCAGCCTCCCTCCGGGAGCTGAGCAGTTCTTC. Amino acids: CASSLPPGAEQFF.

The chain combines TRBV18 with TRBJ2-7, with D uncertain. The CDR3 sequence is 14 residues long. Trimming took off 6 bases at V and 4 bases at J, with 16 bases between the two ends. The germline gives CDR1 KGHSH, CDR2 LQKENI. The CDR3 region has the DNA TGTGCCAGCTCCCCTCCACTCCGGGTGTACGAGCAGTACTTC. This sequence encodes CASSPPLRVYEQYF.

The CDR3 coding sequence is TGCGCCAGCAGCTTAGTTGCGGGAGAGGATGAGCAGTTCTTC. Protein: CASSLVAGEDEQFF. The chain joins TRBV5-1 to TRBJ2-1, with 7 bases identical to TRBD2. CDR1 is SGHRS and CDR2 is YFSETQ in the germline V gene. There are 14 residues in the CDR3. Unmatched junction bases numbered 7, after V lost 2 bases and J lost 8 bases.

V usage is TRBV11-3 and J usage is TRBJ1-1; D remains unclear. In germline, CDR1 is SGHNT, CDR2 YENEEA. This CDR3 has 13 amino acids. With 2 bases removed from V and 1 base from J, the gap between germline ends came to 5 bases. As DNA, the CDR3 is TGTGCCAGCAGCTTATATTGGAACACTGAAGCTTTCTTT. As protein: CASSLYWNTEAFF.

In this sample, this clone turned up a few times. The chain carries TRBV27 and TRBJ2-1; a possible D gene is TRBD2 (6 bases). The CDR3 loop spans 13 amino acids. V was trimmed by 2 bases and J by 6 bases, leaving 8 bases between them. Germline values: CDR1 MNHEY, CDR2 SMNVEV (reference sequence). The CDR3 region is CASSLVGGNEQFF. CDR3 sequence (DNA): TGTGCCAGCAGTTTAGTCGGGGGCAATGAGCAGTTCTTC.

The V and J genes are TRBV4-3 and TRBJ1-4; D is perhaps TRBD1 (5 bases). Trimming took off 4 bases at V and 8 bases at J, with 17 bases between the two ends. From germline, CDR1 is LGHNA and CDR2 YSLEER. There are 15 residues in the CDR3. CDR3 in amino acids: CASSRLSGGSEKLFF. In nucleotides, the CDR3 is TGCGCCAGCAGCCGCCTTAGCGGGGGAAGCGAAAAACTGTTTTTT.

This clone was picked up a small number of times. The chain recombines TRBV28 with TRBJ2-2; D gene unclear. The CDR3 runs 14 residues. V was shortened by 1 base and J by 2 bases, with 5 bases between the two germline ends. The germline gives CDR1 MDHEN, CDR2 SYDVKM. In DNA form, the CDR3 reads TGTGCCAGCAGTTTATTTCCAAACACCGGGGAGCTGTTTTTT. Amino acid sequence: CASSLFPNTGELFF.